One sample yielded the 22 T cell receptor beta chains listed below, sequenced in a study of blood T cells in healthy people across ages. Then a second PCR, running about 7 to 11 cycles, was carried out with a sample-barcoded 5' primer and a J-beta primer mix. Each CDR3 protein is one row after TCRdb ran MiXCR on the 5' RACE reads. The sample lists around 1.7 million distinct CDR3 sequences; 28% were seen once. Sequencing used blood. These receptor sequences come from a woman aged 30 to 39 in good health.

The chain is built from TRBV12-3 or TRBV12-4 and TRBJ1-4; 8 bases map to TRBD1. The CDR3 totals 15 residues. Trimming at V came to 8 bases and at J to 3 bases, leaving 8 bases not matched to a gene. CDR3 bases: TGTGCCAGCTGCAGCCAGGGGGCAGCTAATGAAAAACTGTTTTTT. Amino acid sequence: CASCSQGAANEKLFF.

The count of this clonotype is one. The rearrangement joins TRBV13 to TRBJ2-1; perhaps TRBD2 as D (6 bases). With 5 bases removed from V and 10 bases from J, the gap between germline ends came to 12 bases. Germline CDR1 reads PRHDT; CDR2 reads FYEKMQ (reference sequence). The length of the CDR3 is 12 residues. The CDR3 here is CASSPYGGEQFF. The DNA of the CDR3 is TGTGCCAGCAGCCCTTACGGAGGGGAGCAGTTCTTC.

On this clonotype: This may stem from a read error, because a much larger clone lies one nucleotide away. This chain connects TRBV5-1 to TRBJ2-1; maybe TRBD1 (5 bases). The DNA matches TRBJ2-7 better at its end, which makes the J call doubtful. The CDR3 consists of 16 residues. Germline CDR1 reads SGHRS; CDR2 reads YFSETQ. The CDR3 nucleotides read TGCGCCAGCAGCTTTCGGCAGGGCAGCTCCTACAATGAGCAGTACTTC. This codes for CASSFRQGSSYNEQYF.

V and J are TRBV6-5 and TRBJ2-7; 8 nucleotides match TRBD2. Trimming cost V 7 bases and J 3 bases; bases outside gene matches: 5. Germline CDR1 MNHEY, CDR2 SVGAGI. This CDR3 has 13 amino acids. CDR3 in DNA: TGTGCCAGCAACTCCGGGACTAGCTACGAGCAGTACTTC. This encodes CASNSGTSYEQYF.

This clonotype was counted at least ten times. CDR3 in DNA: TGCAGCGGACAGAACACTGAAGCTTTCTTT. It translates to CSGQNTEAFF. The V gene is TRBV29-1, the J gene TRBJ1-1, with D unclear. V lost 7 bases and J 1 base, leaving 4 bases between the germline ends. This CDR3 comprises 10 residues. Germline values: CDR1 SQVTM, CDR2 ANQGSEA.

This clonotype was seen only a few times. This chain uses TRBV7-9 with TRBJ2-3, with D tentatively TRBD2 (5 bases). The V end was cut by 0 bases, the J end by 2 bases, with 12 bases between. Germline-derived CDR1 and CDR2 are SEHNR and FQNEAQ (reference sequence). The CDR3 contains 16 residues. The CDR3 loop reads CASSLAWEHNTDTQYF. CDR3 in DNA: TGTGCCAGCAGCTTAGCATGGGAGCACAACACAGATACGCAGTATTTT.

The rearrangement links TRBV28 to TRBJ2-7, with 11 positions matching TRBD1. J gave up 2 bases and V 4 bases, and 10 bases lay outside the gene matches. CDR1 and CDR2 (germline): MDHEN, SYDVKM. The CDR3 spans 17 residues. The CDR3: CASSSPPGQGVPYEQYF. The DNA of the CDR3 is TGTGCCAGCAGTTCGCCGCCGGGACAGGGGGTTCCCTACGAGCAGTACTTC.

The V and J genes are TRBV14 and TRBJ2-7; D gene unclear. The ends were cut back, 5 bases at V and 0 bases at J, with 8 bases in the middle. CDR1 and CDR2 from the germline V gene are SGHDN and FVKESK. This CDR3 has 13 amino acids. CDR3 nucleotide sequence: TGTGCCAGCAGCTCCTACGTCTCCTACGAGCAGTACTTC. Translation: CASSSYVSYEQYF.

This chain joins TRBV20-1 and TRBJ2-4; D unresolved. The J call could be wrong; TRBJ2-5 is a better fit for the DNA end. The CDR3 runs 14 residues. Per germline, CDR1 DFQATT and CDR2 SNEGSKA (reference sequence). In DNA form, the CDR3 reads TGCAGTGCTAGAGGGGAACAGCCCCAAGAGACCCAGTACTTC. Its protein is CSARGEQPQETQYF.

The rearrangement links TRBV7-2 to TRBJ2-5; TRBD2 is a possible D gene (6 bases). In germline, CDR1 is SGHTA, CDR2 FQGNSA. CDR3 length: 14 residues. V lost 5 bases and J lost 1, with 11 bases in between. CDR3 residues: CASSGAGLQETQYF. The CDR3 DNA follows: TGTGCCAGCAGCGGGGCGGGGCTCCAAGAGACCCAGTACTTC.

The genes are TRBV25-1 and TRBJ1-4; 7 nucleotides match TRBD1. This CDR3 has 14 amino acids. V shed 8 bases, J shed 6 bases, and the junction held 9 bases outside the gene matches. In germline, CDR1 is MGHDK, CDR2 SYGVNS. The CDR3 DNA reads as TGTGCCAGCCGCTCTGACAGGGCTGATGAAAAACTGTTTTTT. Its protein product is CASRSDRADEKLFF. The full variable domain, its missing parts supplied by reference TRBV25-1 and TRBJ1-4, is EADIYQTPRYLVIGTGKKITLECSQTMGHDKMYWYQQDPGMELHLIHYSYGVNSTEKGDLSSESTVSRIRTEHFPLTLESARPSHTSQYLCASRSDRADEKLFFGSGTQLSVL.

This clonotype occurred many times. The chain has TRBV27 and TRBJ2-5; no definite D call. Germline V CDR1 and CDR2: MNHEY, SMNVEV (reference sequence). CDR3 length: 13 amino acids. The V end was cut by 3 bases, the J end by 7 bases, with 12 bases between. The CDR3 nucleotides read TGTGCCAGCAGTTTCCGGCGGACGGGGACCCAGTACTTC. Its protein product is CASSFRRTGTQYF.

This sequence joins TRBV2 and TRBJ2-7, with 7 bases that match TRBD2. There are 12 residues in the CDR3. Germline loops: CDR1 SNHLY, CDR2 FYNNEI. J gave up 5 bases and V 6 bases, and 4 bases lay outside the gene matches. The CDR3 coding sequence is TGTGCCAGCAGAGGACTAGTCCACGAGCAGTACTTC. It codes for CASRGLVHEQYF.

This clonotype has a handful of counts. CDR3 bases: TGCAGCGTTGAATTGGCGGGACGGGATCAGCCCCAGCATTTT. This sequence encodes CSVELAGRDQPQHF. The rearrangement joins TRBV29-1 to TRBJ1-5, with D possibly being TRBD1 (5 bases). Germline V CDR1 and CDR2: SQVTM, ANQGSEA. V was pared by 2 bases and J by 5 bases, with 13 bases between. The CDR3 has 14 residues.

This sequence joins TRBV20-1 and TRBJ1-2; D is possibly TRBD1 (6 bases). The V end was cut by 0 bases, the J end by 0 bases, with 14 bases between. This CDR3 contains 16 residues. Germline values: CDR1 DFQATT, CDR2 SNEGSKA (reference sequence). This chain's CDR3 is CSAREWGEGANYGYTF. In nucleotides, the CDR3 is TGCAGTGCTAGAGAGTGGGGGGAGGGGGCTAACTATGGCTACACCTTC.

This sequence joins TRBV5-1 and TRBJ1-4, with D tentatively TRBD1 (6 bases). CDR1 SGHRS and CDR2 YFSETQ come from the germline V gene. Trimming left V 5 bases short and J 8 bases short, with 16 bases between. The length of the CDR3 is 14 residues. The CDR3 nucleotides read TGCGCCAGCAGGCCGCCGGGGGCGAGAGAAAAACTGTTTTTT. Translated: CASRPPGAREKLFF.

J is TRBJ2-3 and V is TRBV20-1; 11 nucleotides line up with TRBD2. CDR1 is DFQATT, CDR2 SNEGSKA, per germline (reference sequence). The CDR3 length is 17 residues. The trim removed 3 bases at V and 3 bases at J, leaving 11 bases unmatched. The CDR3 spells CSARDYSGGAGTDTQYF. CDR3 coding DNA: TGCAGTGCTAGGGATTATAGCGGGGGGGCCGGAACAGATACGCAGTATTTT.

This clonotype was counted a few times. One end of the junction varies from germline; a read error may be responsible. This chain links TRBV9 with TRBJ1-2; TRBD1 is a possible D gene (6 bases). This CDR3 has 15 amino acids. CDR1 and CDR2 (germline): SGDLS, YYNGEE. The CDR3 nucleotides read TGTGCCAGCAGCGCTGGACAGCTTAATAACTATGGCCACACCTTC. Translation gives CASSAGQLNNYGHTF.

This clonotype came up many times. The rearrangement links TRBV20-1 to TRBJ2-3, with D tentatively TRBD2 (6 bases). Looked up from germline, CDR1 is DFQATT and CDR2 is SNEGSKA (reference sequence). The CDR3 runs 15 residues. V lost 6 bases to trimming and J lost 4 bases, with 20 bases between them. In DNA form, the CDR3 reads TGCAGTGCAGGTTGGGGAGGAGAGGCCGCAGATACGCAGTATTTT. Its protein is CSAGWGGEAADTQYF.

This clonotype was detected a few times. The V and J genes are TRBV6-2 or TRBV6-3 and TRBJ2-5; TRBD2 matches at 7 bases. Germline-derived CDR1 and CDR2 are MNHEY and SVGEGT. The length of the CDR3 is 14 residues. Unmatched junction bases numbered 5, after V lost 4 bases and J lost 3 bases. CDR3 residues: CASSSRSGEETQYF. The CDR3 nucleotides read TGTGCCAGCAGTTCTAGAAGCGGGGAAGAGACCCAGTACTTC.

CDR3 sequence (DNA): TGTGCCAGCAGTCTTAAAGTTTACGATGAGCAGTTCTTC. It translates to CASSLKVYDEQFF. The V call is TRBV27, the J call TRBJ2-1, with no clear D. The CDR3 sequence is 13 residues long. Germline assignment: CDR1 MNHEY and CDR2 SMNVEV (reference sequence). Deletions cut 5 bases from V and 8 bases from J, with 13 bases between.

This clonotype was counted at least ten times. The V gene is TRBV11-2, the J gene TRBJ2-7; perhaps TRBD1 as D (6 bases). V lost 3 bases, J lost 4 bases, and 22 bases lay in between. The CDR3 length is 17 residues. Germline loops: CDR1 SGHAT, CDR2 FQNNGV. The CDR3 DNA follows: TGTGCCAGCAGCTTGCGCCCCGGGACACCTCTACTTTACGAGCAGTACTTC. This translates into CASSLRPGTPLLYEQYF.